The rows below give T cell receptor beta chains drawn from one sample of a study of CD8+CD57+ T cells in acquired aplastic anemia. TCRdb fed the reads into MiXCR, producing one record per CDR3 protein. The table lists roughly 250,000 distinct CDR3 sequences, 70% to 85% of them singletons. Specimen: sorted CD4+, CD8+, or CD8+CD57+ T cells (not recorded which) from PBMCs. These TCRs come from a human donor with aplastic anemia. Both conserved end residues are part of each CDR3. The D gene is left open where the match is weak. Only part of the rows carry a size: once, few, many, or a class if the clone is expanded.

d_call j_call clone_size v_call cdr3_nt cdr3_aa
. TRBJ1-1 . TRBV7-9 TGTGCCAGCAGCTTAGATCTGACATGCGAGACTGAAGCTTTCTTT CASSLDLTCETEAFF
TRBD1 TRBJ2-3 once TRBV9 TGCGGTAGCAGCGTAGGGGGACAGAGCACAGATACGCAGTATTTT CGSSVGGQSTDTQYF
. TRBJ2-5 . TRBV27 TGTGCCAGCAGTCCGTTAGAGGACGGAGAGACCCAGTACTTC CASSPLEDGETQYF
. TRBJ1-5 . TRBV9 TGTGCCAGCAGCGATGGGTCTGGCAAGCAGTACTTTCATTTT CASSDGSGKQYFHF
. TRBJ2-7 . TRBV7-9 TGTGCCAGCAGCCCATCGACAGGAGCTAGGAACGAGCAGTACTTC CASSPSTGARNEQYF
. TRBJ1-1 few TRBV29-1 TGCAGCGTTGAAACAGGGATGGGCACTGAAGCTTTCTTT CSVETGMGTEAFF
. TRBJ2-5 . TRBV7-3 TGTGCCAGCAGCACGGGCTCCGGCGAAGTAGCCTACGAGTTC CASSTGSGEVAYEF
. TRBJ2-5 . TRBV15 TGTGCCACCACTAGAGGCAGTTGGGGAGAGACCCAGTACTTC CATTRGSWGETQYF
. TRBJ1-2 . TRBV11-3 TGTGCCAGCAGCTTAGATCTGACACCCATCGGTGGCTACACCTTC CASSLDLTPIGGYTF
TRBD2 TRBJ2-5 . TRBV7-2 TGTGCCAGCAGTTCTGGTGGGACGTGGGGAGGGAGCCAGTACTTC CASSSGGTWGGSQYF
. TRBJ2-5 few TRBV7-2 TGTGCCAGCAGCTTAGCGCGCGGGCCAGATGCGACGCAGTACTTC CASSLARGPDATQYF
TRBD1 TRBJ2-3 . TRBV7-8 TGTGCCAGCAGCTCTCATCCAGAGGGGACAGCCCTTTCCCAGTATTTT CASSSHPEGTALSQYF
TRBD2 TRBJ2-1 . TRBV19 TGTGCCAGTACCGGGACTAGCGGAGCCTACAATGAGCAGTTCTTC CASTGTSGAYNEQFF
. TRBJ1-2 . TRBV7-2 TGTGCCAGCAGCCCCAACAGGGCGGACTATGGCTACACCTTC CASSPNRADYGYTF
. TRBJ2-3 . TRBV7-6 TGTGCCAGCAGCTTCGACTCAGGTGCCGCTACGGAGTACTTT CASSFDSGAATEYF
. TRBJ2-3 few TRBV9 TGTGCCAGCAGCGTGGAGGATTATCCAATGAACACTGATTTT CASSVEDYPMNTDF
. TRBJ2-3 . TRBV7-3 TGTGCCAGCACAAGACAGGCCAACGCCGTTGCACACTATTTT CASTRQANAVAHYF
. TRBJ2-1 . TRBV7-3 TGTGCCAGCAGCTTACTGAGAAAGGCGATTAAACATCTGCAGTTCTTC CASSLLRKAIKHLQFF
TRBD1 TRBJ2-5 few TRBV20-1 TGCAGTGCTCGACAGGGGTTGGAGACCCAGTACTTC CSARQGLETQYF
. TRBJ1-4 . TRBV6-5 TGTGCCAGCAAAGACGGGACTAACTCCGGGAATGAAAAACTGTTTTTT CASKDGTNSGNEKLFF
. TRBJ2-6 . TRBV7-2 TGTGCCAGCAGCTTAGTAGGCAGCCCTGGGGCCAACGTCCTGACTTTC CASSLVGSPGANVLTF
TRBD2 TRBJ2-5 many TRBV5-8 TGTGCCAGCAGCTTTACTAGCGAGCAAGAGACCCAGTACTTC CASSFTSEQETQYF
. TRBJ2-5 once TRBV9 TGTGCCAGCAGCTGGAGGTCAGACCAAGAGACCCTGCACTTC CASSWRSDQETLHF
. TRBJ1-2 . TRBV7-9 TGTGCCAGCAGCTTTACAAGGAGCGGCGAGTGCGGCTACACCTTC CASSFTRSGECGYTF
. TRBJ2-3 . TRBV20-1 TGCAGTGCCAGTAGTTGGGGCGATCTAGGCACAGATACGCAGTATTTT CSASSWGDLGTDTQYF
. TRBJ1-1 once TRBV7-9 TGTGCCAGCAGCTTTGAAATGAGAGGGAACACTGAAGCTTTCTTT CASSFEMRGNTEAFF
. TRBJ1-5 . TRBV10-3 TGTGCCATCAGCCAGGTTGACGGGATCGATCAGCCGCAGCATTTT CAISQVDGIDQPQHF
TRBD1 TRBJ1-5 few TRBV15 TGTGCCACCAGCAGGGGGACAGTGGAAAACCAGCCCCAGCATTTT CATSRGTVENQPQHF
. TRBJ2-3 . TRBV7-8 TGTGCCAGCAGCTTAGATCCAGGCGGCGCAGCCCTTTCTTTT CASSLDPGGAALSF
. TRBJ1-5 . TRBV15 TGTGCCACCAGCAGTCGACGGCACAATCAGCCCCAGCATTTT CATSSRRHNQPQHF
. TRBJ1-2 . TRBV2 TGTGCCAGCACAAACTCGATCAATACGAGTGGCTACACCTTC CASTNSINTSGYTF
. TRBJ2-7 . TRBV7-9 TGTGCCAGCAGCTTACATCTGACACGGAACACTGAAGCTTACTTC CASSLHLTRNTEAYF
TRBD1 TRBJ2-3 . TRBV7-9 TGTGCCAGCAGGGATGCCCGACAGGGACATAAGGAGCAGTTT CASRDARQGHKEQF
. TRBJ1-2 . TRBV7-9 TGTGCCAGCAGCTTTGAGAGGAACGGGCTCGTATATGAGTACACCTTC CASSFERNGLVYEYTF
. TRBJ2-7 . TRBV19 TGTGCCAGTAGTATAGCCGTATCCTACGAGCAGTACTTC CASSIAVSYEQYF
. TRBJ2-5 . TRBV12-3/TRBV12-4 TGTGCCAGCACCCGAGCCCACGGGACAAAAGAGACCCAGTACTTC CASTRAHGTKETQYF
TRBD2 TRBJ2-7 . TRBV7-8 TGTGCCAGCAGCTTTGGGGGGGGGGTGGACGAGCAGTACTTC CASSFGGGVDEQYF
. TRBJ2-1 . TRBV19 TGTGCCAGTAGCCAGGGGGGCGGAAACGGTAAGGATCAGCAGTTCTTC CASSQGGGNGKDQQFF
. TRBJ2-3 . TRBV7-3 TGTGCCAGCGGGGAGGAGCGGACAGAGACGCAGTATTTT CASGEERTETQYF
. TRBJ2-7 . TRBV7-8 TGTGCCAGCAGCCACGCCGGAAGGGCCGAGCAGCAGTTC CASSHAGRAEQQF
. TRBJ2-3 . TRBV7-9 TGTGCCAGCAGCTTAAGTCGCGCGGACAGAAGTTCTCCGTATTTT CASSLSRADRSSPYF
. TRBJ1-1 . TRBV7-3 TGTGCCAGCAGCATAGGCGCAAGCGCACAAGATGAAGCTTTCTTT CASSIGASAQDEAFF
. TRBJ2-7 . TRBV14 TGTGCCAGCAGCCAAGGTGCGGGCGGGCAGTACTTC CASSQGAGGQYF
. TRBJ2-7 . TRBV7-8 TGTGCCAGCAGCTTAGAGGGAAATGAGCAGTACTTC CASSLEGNEQYF
. TRBJ1-1 . TRBV2 TGTGCCAGCAGTATCACAGACACTGAAGCTTTCTTT CASSITDTEAFF
. TRBJ1-2 . TRBV12-3/TRBV12-4 TGTGCCAGCGGAGGAGTAGGCTTATCTAACTATGGCTACACCTTC CASGGVGLSNYGYTF
TRBD1 TRBJ2-1 . TRBV27 TGTGCCAGCAGCGTACAGGACAGGGGCAATGAGCAGTTCTTC CASSVQDRGNEQFF
. TRBJ1-1 . TRBV7-6 TGTGCCAGCACCCTAGATAGGGTCCCCTCTGCGGCCAACTTCTTT CASTLDRVPSAANFF
TRBD2 TRBJ2-1 . TRBV7-9 TGTGCCAGCAGCCATCCTATGACTAGCGGAGCCTACAATGAGCAGTTCTTC CASSHPMTSGAYNEQFF
. TRBJ2-7 . TRBV25-1 TGTGCCAGCAGTGAATGGGACAAGTACGAGCAGTACTTC CASSEWDKYEQYF
. TRBJ2-2 . TRBV19 TGTGCCAGTAGTCACCCCACCGGGGAGCTGTTTTTT CASSHPTGELFF
. TRBJ2-3 . TRBV15 TGTGCCAGCAGCTTAGCGAGCGATCCCGATACGCAGTATTTT CASSLASDPDTQYF
. TRBJ2-5 . TRBV5-4 TGTGCCAGCAGCAGGGACTCCGGCCAAGAGACCCAGTACTTC CASSRDSGQETQYF
TRBD2 TRBJ2-3 few TRBV29-1 TGCAGCGAGGCAAGCGGGACCTCTAGCACAGATACGCAGTATTTT CSEASGTSSTDTQYF
. TRBJ1-1 few TRBV7-9 TGTGCCAGCAGCTTAGCGGGTAGAGTCACTGCAGCTTTCTTT CASSLAGRVTAAFF